This T cell receptor (beta chain) was retrieved from a study of T-cell reconstitution after alpha-beta-depleted transplantation in children (dated by TCRdb to the mid-2010s). Context from the whole study: Using TCR repertoire profiling, the study followed T-cell immune reconstitution in a quantitative way in children after TCRalphabeta/CD19-depleted allogeneic hematopoietic cell transplantation. Study-level results and caveats: Over the following months the frequencies of hyperexpanded clones went down, and after one year T-cell counts and TCRbeta diversity were mostly credited to newly produced T cells. The high TCRbeta diversity at day 60 in some patients was ascribed to recipient T cells and intrathymic progenitors that had survived conditioning. Apparently early alphabetaT-cell count recovery about two months after transplant reportedly relied on only several hundred rapidly expanded clones derived from non-depleted graft cells.

As encoded in the germline V gene, CDR1 is SGHRS while CDR2 is YFSETQ. The CDR3, from cysteine to phenylalanine, totals 19 residues. CDR3 DNA only is kept here, 57 bases in frame from base 1. Ends trimmed: V by 0 bases, J by 4 bases; bases unmatched to a gene: 13. The protocol used for the library was PCR. The reads were generated on an Illumina HiSeq 2500. TCR library preparation used molecular barcoding, with unique molecular identifiers applied to normalize quantification of the TCRbeta repertoire. The raw public reads went through TCRdb reprocessing: fastp at Q25, MiXCR clone calling, in-frame beta chains kept. One record per CDR3 amino acid sequence lists the most common genes and DNA. This sample lists 500,000 to 600,000 distinct CDR3 sequences; roughly 27% were detected once. Approximately 33% of the sample goes to the ten largest clones. As concerns this clonotype: Its specific antigen is unknown. Base qualities are not at hand, and no much larger clone is one base apart.

In light of the paper, this sample's treatment or condition label describes: allogeneic hematopoietic cell transplantation with graft depleted of TCRalphabeta T cells and CD19 B cells. The transplant recipients were children given TCRalphabeta/CD19-depleted allogeneic hematopoietic cell grafts. The chain uses TRBV5-1 and TRBJ2-3; a stretch of 11 junction bases matches TRBD2. The sample in question was PBMCs, obtained before TCRalphabeta/CD19-depleted stem cell transplant. The source is a boy younger than two with Wiskott-Aldrich syndrome, due to receive a stem cell transplant. The CDR3 reads CASSLASLAGGGVPDTQYF. At the DNA level, the sequence is TGCGCCAGCAGCTTGGCGTCCCTAGCGGGAGGAGGCGTTCCAGATACGCAGTATTTT.